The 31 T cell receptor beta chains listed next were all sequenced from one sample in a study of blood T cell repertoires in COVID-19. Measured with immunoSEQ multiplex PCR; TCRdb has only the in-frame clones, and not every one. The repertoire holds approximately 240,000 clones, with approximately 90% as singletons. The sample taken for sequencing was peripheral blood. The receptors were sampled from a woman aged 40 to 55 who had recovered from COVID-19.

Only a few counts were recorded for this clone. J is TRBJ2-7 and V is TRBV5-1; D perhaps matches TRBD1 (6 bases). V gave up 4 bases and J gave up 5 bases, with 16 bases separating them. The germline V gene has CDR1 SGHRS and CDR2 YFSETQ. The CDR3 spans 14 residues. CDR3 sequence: CASSPSTGPNEQYF. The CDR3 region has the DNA TGCGCCAGCAGCCCGTCGACAGGACCTAACGAGCAGTACTTC. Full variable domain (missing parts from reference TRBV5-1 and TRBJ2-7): KAGVTQTPRYLIKTRGQQVTLSCSPISGHRSVSWYQQTPGQGLQFLFEYFSETQRNKGNFPGRFSGRQFSNSRSEMNVSTLELGDSALYLCASSPSTGPNEQYFGPGTRLTVT.

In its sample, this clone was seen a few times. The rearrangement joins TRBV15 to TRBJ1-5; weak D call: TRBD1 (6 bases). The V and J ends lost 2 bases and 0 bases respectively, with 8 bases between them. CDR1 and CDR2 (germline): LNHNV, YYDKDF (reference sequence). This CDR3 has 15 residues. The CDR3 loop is CATSRQGYSNQPQHF. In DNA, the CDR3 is TGTGCCACCAGCAGACAGGGGTATAGCAATCAGCCCCAGCATTTT.

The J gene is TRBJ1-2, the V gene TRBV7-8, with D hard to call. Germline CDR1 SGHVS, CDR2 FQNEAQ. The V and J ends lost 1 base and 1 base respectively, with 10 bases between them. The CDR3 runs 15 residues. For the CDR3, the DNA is TGTGCCAGCAGCTTAGTGACGGGAAATAACTATGGCTACACCTTC. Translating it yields CASSLVTGNNYGYTF.

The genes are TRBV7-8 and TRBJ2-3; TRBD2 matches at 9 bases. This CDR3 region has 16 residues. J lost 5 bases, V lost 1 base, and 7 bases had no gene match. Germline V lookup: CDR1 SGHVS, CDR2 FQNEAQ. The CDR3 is CASSLVQRGDGDTQYF. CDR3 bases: TGTGCCAGCAGCTTAGTCCAGCGGGGGGATGGAGATACGCAGTATTTT.

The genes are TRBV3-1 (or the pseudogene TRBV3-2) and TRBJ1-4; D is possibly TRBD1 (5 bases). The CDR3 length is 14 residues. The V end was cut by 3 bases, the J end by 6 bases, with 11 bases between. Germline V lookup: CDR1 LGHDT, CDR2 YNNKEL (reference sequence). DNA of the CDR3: TGTGCCAGCAGCCACAGGGAAACAGATGAAAAACTGTTTTTT. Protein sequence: CASSHRETDEKLFF.

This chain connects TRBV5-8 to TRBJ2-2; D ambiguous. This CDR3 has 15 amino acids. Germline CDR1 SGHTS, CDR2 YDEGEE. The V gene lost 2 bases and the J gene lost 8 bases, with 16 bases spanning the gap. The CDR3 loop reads CASSFRSSLAGELFF. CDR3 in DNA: TGTGCCAGCAGCTTTCGGAGTAGCTTGGCGGGGGAGCTGTTTTTT.

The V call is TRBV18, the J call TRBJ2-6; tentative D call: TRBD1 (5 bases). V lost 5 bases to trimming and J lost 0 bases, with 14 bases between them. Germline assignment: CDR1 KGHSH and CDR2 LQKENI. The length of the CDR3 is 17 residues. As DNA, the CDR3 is TGTGCCAGCTCATCTCTTCCTCAGGGCTCTGGGGCCAACGTCCTGACTTTC. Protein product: CASSSLPQGSGANVLTF.

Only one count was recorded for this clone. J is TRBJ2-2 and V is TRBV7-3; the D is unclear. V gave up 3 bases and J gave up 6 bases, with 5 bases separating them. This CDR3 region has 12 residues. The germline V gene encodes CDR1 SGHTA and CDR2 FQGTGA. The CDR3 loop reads CASSFYPGELFF. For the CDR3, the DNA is TGTGCCAGCAGCTTTTATCCCGGGGAGCTGTTTTTT.

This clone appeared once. CDR3: CASSQQTPEGSYEQYF. The CDR3 region has the DNA TGTGCCAGCAGCCAGCAGACTCCGGAGGGCTCCTACGAGCAGTACTTC. The chain recombines TRBV28 with TRBJ2-7, with D tentatively TRBD2 (6 bases). Trimming removed 6 bases from V and 0 bases from J, with 18 bases in between. The CDR3 is 16 residues long. Germline V gene sequence: CDR1 MDHEN, CDR2 SYDVKM.

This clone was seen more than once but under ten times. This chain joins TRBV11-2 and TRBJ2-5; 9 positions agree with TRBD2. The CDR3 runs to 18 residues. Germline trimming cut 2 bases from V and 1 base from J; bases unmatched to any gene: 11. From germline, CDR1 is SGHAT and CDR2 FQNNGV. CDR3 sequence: CASSLMLVAGAIQETQYF. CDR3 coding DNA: TGTGCCAGCAGCTTAATGTTGGTAGCGGGAGCAATCCAAGAGACCCAGTACTTC.

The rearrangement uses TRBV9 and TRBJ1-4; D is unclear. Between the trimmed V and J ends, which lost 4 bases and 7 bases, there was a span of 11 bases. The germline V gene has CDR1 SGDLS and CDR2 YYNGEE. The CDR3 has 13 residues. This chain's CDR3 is CASSPPGSEKLFF. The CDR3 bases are TGTGCCAGCAGCCCCCCCGGGAGTGAAAAACTGTTTTTT.

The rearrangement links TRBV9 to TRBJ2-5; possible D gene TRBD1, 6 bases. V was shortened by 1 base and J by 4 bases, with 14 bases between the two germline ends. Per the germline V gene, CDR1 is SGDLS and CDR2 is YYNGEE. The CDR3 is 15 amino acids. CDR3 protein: CASSVYGDIGETQYF. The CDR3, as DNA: TGTGCCAGCAGCGTATATGGGGACATTGGAGAGACCCAGTACTTC.

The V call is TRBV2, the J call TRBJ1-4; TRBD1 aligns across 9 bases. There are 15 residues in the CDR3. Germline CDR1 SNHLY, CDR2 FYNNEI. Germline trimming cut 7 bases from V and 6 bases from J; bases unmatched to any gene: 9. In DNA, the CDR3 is TGTGCCAGCAAGAATGAACAGGGGGCGTATGAAAAACTGTTTTTT. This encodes CASKNEQGAYEKLFF.

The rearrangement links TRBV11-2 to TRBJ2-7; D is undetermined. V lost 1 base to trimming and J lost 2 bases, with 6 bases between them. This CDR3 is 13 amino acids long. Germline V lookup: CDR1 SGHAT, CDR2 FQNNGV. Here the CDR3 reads CASSLGQTYEQYF. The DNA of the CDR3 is TGTGCCAGCAGCTTAGGGCAGACCTACGAGCAGTACTTC.

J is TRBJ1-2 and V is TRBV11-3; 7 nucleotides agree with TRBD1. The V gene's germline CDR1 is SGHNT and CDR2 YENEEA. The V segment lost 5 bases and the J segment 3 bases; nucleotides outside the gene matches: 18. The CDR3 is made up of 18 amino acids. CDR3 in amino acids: CASSPRTGQKTPHYGYTF. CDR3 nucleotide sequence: TGTGCCAGCAGCCCAAGAACGGGACAGAAAACCCCTCACTATGGCTACACCTTC.

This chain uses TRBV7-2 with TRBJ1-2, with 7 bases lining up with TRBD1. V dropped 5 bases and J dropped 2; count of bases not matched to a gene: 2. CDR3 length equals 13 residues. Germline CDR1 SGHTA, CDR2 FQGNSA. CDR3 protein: CASSPGQNYGYTF. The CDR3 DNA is TGTGCCAGCAGCCCGGGACAGAACTATGGCTACACCTTC.

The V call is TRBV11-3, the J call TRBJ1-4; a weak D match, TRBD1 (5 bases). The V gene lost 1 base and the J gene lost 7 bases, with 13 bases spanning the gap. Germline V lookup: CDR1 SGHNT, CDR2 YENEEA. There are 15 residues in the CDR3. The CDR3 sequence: CASSLAGGLGEKLFF. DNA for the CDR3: TGTGCCAGCAGCTTAGCCGGGGGGTTGGGTGAAAAACTGTTTTTT.

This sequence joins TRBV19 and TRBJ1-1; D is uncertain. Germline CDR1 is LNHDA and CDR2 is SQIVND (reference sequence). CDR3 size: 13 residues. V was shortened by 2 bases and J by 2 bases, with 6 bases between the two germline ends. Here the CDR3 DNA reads TGTGCCAGTAGTATATCCCCAAACACTGAAGCTTTCTTT. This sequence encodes CASSISPNTEAFF.

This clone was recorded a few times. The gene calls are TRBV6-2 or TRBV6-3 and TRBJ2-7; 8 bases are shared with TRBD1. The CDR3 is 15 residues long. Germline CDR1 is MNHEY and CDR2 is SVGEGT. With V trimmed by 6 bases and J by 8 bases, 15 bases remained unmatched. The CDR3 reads CASSLRGTGYLQQYF. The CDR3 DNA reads TGTGCCAGCAGCCTAAGGGGGACAGGTTACCTTCAGCAGTACTTC.

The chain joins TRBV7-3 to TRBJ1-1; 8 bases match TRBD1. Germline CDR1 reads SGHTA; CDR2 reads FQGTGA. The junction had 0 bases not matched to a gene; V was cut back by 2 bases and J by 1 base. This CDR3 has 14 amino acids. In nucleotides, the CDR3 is TGTGCCAGCAGCTTACAGGGGGCGAACACTGAAGCTTTCTTT. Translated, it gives CASSLQGANTEAFF.

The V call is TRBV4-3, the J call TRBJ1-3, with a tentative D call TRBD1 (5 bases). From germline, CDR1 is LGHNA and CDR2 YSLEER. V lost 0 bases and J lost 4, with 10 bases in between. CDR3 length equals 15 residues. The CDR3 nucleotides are TGCGCCAGCAGCCAAGATCTGGGGCAAGGAAACACCATATATTTT. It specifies CASSQDLGQGNTIYF.

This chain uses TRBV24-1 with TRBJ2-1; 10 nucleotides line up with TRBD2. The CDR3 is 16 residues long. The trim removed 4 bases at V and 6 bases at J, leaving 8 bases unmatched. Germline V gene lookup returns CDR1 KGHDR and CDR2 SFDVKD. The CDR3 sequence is CATSEVRTSGPNEQFF. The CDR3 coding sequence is TGTGCCACCAGTGAGGTACGGACTAGCGGACCCAATGAGCAGTTCTTC.

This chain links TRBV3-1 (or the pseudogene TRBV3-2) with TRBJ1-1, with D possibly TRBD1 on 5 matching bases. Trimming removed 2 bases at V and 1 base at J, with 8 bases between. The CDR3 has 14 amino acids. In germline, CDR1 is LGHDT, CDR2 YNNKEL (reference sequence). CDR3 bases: TGTGCCAGCAGCCAAAAGGGGCAGAACACTGAAGCTTTCTTT. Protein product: CASSQKGQNTEAFF.

This chain's CDR3 is CASSLWSATNEKLFF. As DNA, the CDR3 is TGTGCCAGCAGCCTATGGAGTGCAACTAATGAAAAACTGTTTTTT. The rearrangement uses TRBV6-2 or TRBV6-3 and TRBJ1-4; no clear D gene. Trimming removed 6 bases from V and 0 bases from J, with 11 bases in between. This CDR3 spans 15 amino acids. The germline gives CDR1 MNHEY, CDR2 SVGEGT.

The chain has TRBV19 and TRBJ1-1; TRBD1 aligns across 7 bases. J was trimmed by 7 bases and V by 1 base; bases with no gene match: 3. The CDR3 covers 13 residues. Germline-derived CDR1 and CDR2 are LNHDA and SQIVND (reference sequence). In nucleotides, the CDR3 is TGTGCCAGTAGTATAGTTAGGGACAGTGAAGCTTTCTTT. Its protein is CASSIVRDSEAFF.

The CDR3 nucleotides are TGTGCCAGCAGTTACCCAGGGGTTGCCCACGATGAGCAGTTCTTC. This gives the protein CASSYPGVAHDEQFF. The chain employs TRBV7-9 and TRBJ2-1, with D maybe TRBD1 (6 bases). Trimming removed 6 bases at V and 8 bases at J, with 20 bases between. The germline gives CDR1 SEHNR, CDR2 FQNEAQ (reference sequence). This CDR3 contains 15 residues.

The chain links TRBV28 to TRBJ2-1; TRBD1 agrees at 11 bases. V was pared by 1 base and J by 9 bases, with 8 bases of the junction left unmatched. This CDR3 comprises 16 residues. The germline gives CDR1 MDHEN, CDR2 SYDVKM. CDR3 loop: CASSLYIRGTGGEQFF. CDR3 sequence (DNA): TGTGCCAGCAGTTTATATATTAGGGGGACAGGGGGTGAGCAGTTCTTC.

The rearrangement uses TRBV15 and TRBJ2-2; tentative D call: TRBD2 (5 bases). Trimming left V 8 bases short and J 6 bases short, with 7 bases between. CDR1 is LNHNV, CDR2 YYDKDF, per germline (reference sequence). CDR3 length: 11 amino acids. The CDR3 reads CATGGPGELFF. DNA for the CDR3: TGTGCCACCGGAGGCCCCGGGGAGCTGTTTTTT. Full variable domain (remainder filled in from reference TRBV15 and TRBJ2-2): DAMVIQNPRYQVTQFGKPVTLSCSQTLNHNVMYWYQQKSSQAPKLLFHYYDKDFNNEADTPDNFQSRRPNTSFCFLDIRSPGLGDTAMYLCATGGPGELFFGEGSRLTVL.

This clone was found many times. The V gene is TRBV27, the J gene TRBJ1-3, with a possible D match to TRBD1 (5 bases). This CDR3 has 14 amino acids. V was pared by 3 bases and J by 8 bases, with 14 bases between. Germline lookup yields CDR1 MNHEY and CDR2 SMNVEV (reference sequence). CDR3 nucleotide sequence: TGTGCCAGCAGTTTGCAAAGGGGAGGTGACACCATATATTTT. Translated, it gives CASSLQRGGDTIYF.

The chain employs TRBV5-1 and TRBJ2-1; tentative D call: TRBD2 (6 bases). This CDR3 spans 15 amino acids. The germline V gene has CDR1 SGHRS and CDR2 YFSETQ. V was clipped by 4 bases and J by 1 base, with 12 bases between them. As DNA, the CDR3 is TGCGCCAGCAGCCCCGGGACTGAGTCCTACAATGAGCAGTTCTTC. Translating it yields CASSPGTESYNEQFF.

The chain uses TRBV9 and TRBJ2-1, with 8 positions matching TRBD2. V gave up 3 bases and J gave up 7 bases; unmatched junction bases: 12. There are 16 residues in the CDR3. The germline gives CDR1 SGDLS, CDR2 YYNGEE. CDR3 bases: TGTGCCAGCAGCGGTGGTGACGGCGGGAGGAGTAATGAGCAGTTCTTC. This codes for CASSGGDGGRSNEQFF.